This T cell receptor (beta chain) was identified during a study of read filtering for tumor transcriptome and immune sequencing. Across the whole study: Mean patient age was approximately 71 years, range roughly 45 to 80; approximately 18 male, over twelve female. Overall study results and limits: Even smaller IR-seq throughput identified most shared clonotypes. IR-seq and RNA-seq agreed better without single-read clonotypes.

The library was built from around 380 ng RNA with molecular barcoded adaptors for alpha/delta and beta/gamma chains. A single record per CDR3 protein comes from TCRdb applying MiXCR to the reads. The sample contains some 40,000 distinct CDR3 sequences, over 11% of which appear only once. This clonotype was observed many times. Its antigen is unidentified. The germline V gene encodes CDR1 SEHNR and CDR2 FQNEAQ (reference sequence). V dropped 5 bases and J dropped 3 bases, with 25 bases sitting between them. The length of the CDR3 is 18 residues. The sequencing sample was made of a population of CD138-negative cells sorted from bone marrow. This clonotype originated in a donor over 35 with multiple myeloma. The chain couples TRBV7-9 to TRBJ1-1; no reliable D call. CDR3 protein: CASSPPRSAAADYTEAFF. CDR3 bases: TGTGCCAGCAGCCCCCCAAGGTCGGCCGCGGCGGACTACACTGAAGCTTTCTTT.